The 28 T cell receptor beta chains presented below share a single source sample, sequenced in a study of blood T cell repertoires in COVID-19 (dated by TCRdb to the early 2020s). Library generation was performed with the immunoSEQ multiplex PCR assay. TCRdb re-hosts the immuneACCESS table, in-frame sequences only. Its copies lack some clones; in the studies checked, an unresolved V gene accounts for under half of them, and the cause for the rest is not known. The sample data list 150,000 to 200,000 clones, and about 75% of these were observed just once. The top ten hold about 25% of the sample. Specimen: peripheral blood. Every receptor here comes from a woman in her 70s with acute or convalescent COVID-19.

V and J are TRBV9 and TRBJ2-4; 7 bases are a match to TRBD1. With 2 bases clipped from V and 4 bases from J, the junction kept 3 bases outside the gene matches. Germline V gives CDR1 SGDLS, CDR2 YYNGEE. The CDR3 runs to 14 residues. CDR3 nucleotide sequence: TGTGCCAGCAGCGTGGGACAGAATAAAAACATTCAGTACTTC. It codes for CASSVGQNKNIQYF.

The chain links TRBV10-1 to TRBJ2-7; 11 nucleotides line up with TRBD2. This CDR3 contains 15 residues. V shed 4 bases, J shed 3 bases, and the junction held 5 bases outside the gene matches. The germline gives CDR1 WNHNN, CDR2 SYGVQD (reference sequence). For the CDR3, the DNA is TGCGCCAGCAGTGCAGCCGGGACTAGCGGCTACGAGCAGTACTTC. Protein product: CASSAAGTSGYEQYF.

The chain uses TRBV6-1 and TRBJ2-7; TRBD2 is a possible D gene (6 bases). V was cut by 0 bases and J by 3 bases, with 12 bases left in between. This CDR3 spans 15 amino acids. Germline CDR1 reads MNHNS; CDR2 reads SASEGT. The CDR3 region is CASSEAAPGGYEQYF. DNA of the CDR3: TGTGCCAGCAGTGAAGCGGCGCCCGGGGGCTACGAGCAGTACTTC.

The chain couples TRBV9 to TRBJ1-4; TRBD1 agrees at 10 bases. This CDR3 is 14 amino acids long. V shed 4 bases and J 7 bases; nucleotides not matched to a gene: 4. The germline gives CDR1 SGDLS, CDR2 YYNGEE. This chain's CDR3 is CASSSDRGIEKLFF. For the CDR3, the DNA is TGTGCCAGCAGCTCGGACAGGGGGATTGAAAAACTGTTTTTT.

The CDR3 region is CASSPSEWRYNEQFF. As DNA, the CDR3 is TGTGCCAGCAGCCCAAGCGAGTGGCGCTACAATGAGCAGTTCTTC. V gene TRBV3-1 (or the pseudogene TRBV3-2) combines with J gene TRBJ2-1; unclear D gene. The ends were cut back, 4 bases at V and 3 bases at J, with 13 bases in the middle. This CDR3 is built from 15 residues. Germline V gene sequence: CDR1 LGHDT, CDR2 YNNKEL (reference sequence).

The V gene is TRBV5-1, the J gene TRBJ2-2; 10 bases agree with TRBD2. The junction had 6 bases not matched to a gene; V was cut back by 4 bases and J by 3 bases. The CDR3 covers 16 residues. Germline CDR1 and CDR2: SGHRS and YFSETQ. The CDR3 bases are TGCGCCAGCAGCCCCGGGACTAGCGTGGACACCGGGGAGCTGTTTTTT. Translated: CASSPGTSVDTGELFF.

The chain uses TRBV29-1 and TRBJ2-7; 8 positions match TRBD2. Germline CDR1 is SQVTM and CDR2 is ANQGSEA. This CDR3 contains 16 residues. The ends lost 4 bases at V and 7 bases at J; junction bases unmatched: 18. DNA for the CDR3: TGCAGCGTTGGACAACCAGCGGGAGAAGCGCGGGGGGAGCAGTACTTC. Amino acid sequence: CSVGQPAGEARGEQYF.

This chain uses TRBV6-5 with TRBJ2-2; the D gene is possibly TRBD2 (8 bases). The CDR3 length is 15 residues. Deletions cut 7 bases from V and 0 bases from J, with 12 bases between. The germline V gene encodes CDR1 MNHEY and CDR2 SVGAGI. CDR3 bases: TGTGCCAGCATAGCGGGGACAGCGAACACCGGGGAGCTGTTTTTT. As protein: CASIAGTANTGELFF.

This clone has only a few counts. This chain connects TRBV10-3 to TRBJ1-1, with TRBD1 matching over 9 bases. Germline values: CDR1 ENHRY, CDR2 SYGVKD. J gave up 7 bases and V 10 bases, and 10 bases lay outside the gene matches. CDR3 length equals 13 residues. Written as DNA, the CDR3 is TGTGCCACCACTACAGGGGGCGAGGGTGAAGCTTTCTTT. It specifies CATTTGGEGEAFF.

This chain uses TRBV6-2 or TRBV6-3 with TRBJ2-5, with TRBD2 matching 7 bases. Trimming took 1 base from V and 5 from J; bases not matched to a gene: 10. CDR1 MNHEY and CDR2 SVGEGT come from the germline V gene. This CDR3 is 16 amino acids long. The CDR3 is CASSYWAGDRLETQYF. CDR3 coding DNA: TGTGCCAGCAGTTACTGGGCGGGAGATCGGTTGGAGACCCAGTACTTC.

DNA for the CDR3: TGTGCCAGCAGCTTGAGGTCAGAAAGCACAGATACGCAGTATTTT. It encodes CASSLRSESTDTQYF. V is TRBV7-3 and J is TRBJ2-3; no firm D call. In germline, CDR1 is SGHTA, CDR2 FQGTGA. The ends were cut back, 3 bases at V and 0 bases at J, with 10 bases in the middle. This CDR3 is 15 amino acids long.

V usage is TRBV24-1 and J usage is TRBJ1-1; D not certain. The CDR3 runs to 11 residues. V dropped 6 bases and J dropped 7 bases, with 8 bases sitting between them. Per the germline V gene, CDR1 is KGHDR and CDR2 is SFDVKD. The chain's CDR3 is CATSLGSEAFF. The DNA of the CDR3 is TGTGCCACCAGTCTTGGGAGTGAAGCTTTCTTT.

This chain uses TRBV5-1 with TRBJ1-1; D is unresolved. Trimming left V 0 bases short and J 4 bases short, with 13 bases between. CDR1 and CDR2 from the germline V gene are SGHRS and YFSETQ. This CDR3 spans 15 amino acids. Written as DNA, the CDR3 is TGCGCCAGCAGCTTGGATGCGGTTCTCGGCACTGAAGCTTTCTTT. Translation: CASSLDAVLGTEAFF.

The genes are TRBV5-4 and TRBJ2-7; D is undetermined. Germline CDR1 reads SGHNT; CDR2 reads YYREEE (reference sequence). The CDR3 has 16 amino acids. V lost 2 bases and J lost 0, with 15 bases in between. The CDR3 loop is CASSFGPRPGSYEQYF. CDR3 sequence (DNA): TGTGCCAGCAGCTTTGGCCCCCGCCCGGGCTCCTACGAGCAGTACTTC.

The chain couples TRBV30 to TRBJ1-3; the match to TRBD1 covers 7 bases. Germline V gives CDR1 GTSNPN, CDR2 SVGIG (reference sequence). The junction had 6 bases not matched to a gene; V was cut back by 4 bases and J by 3 bases. This CDR3 is 14 amino acids long. CDR3 nucleotide sequence: TGTGCCTGGAAACGCCACAGGGGTGGAAACACCATATATTTT. Its translation: CAWKRHRGGNTIYF.

In this sample, this clone turned up a few times. This chain links TRBV7-8 with TRBJ1-3; possible D gene TRBD1, 5 bases. In germline, CDR1 is SGHVS, CDR2 FQNEAQ. Between the trimmed V and J ends, which lost 1 base and 4 bases, there was a span of 11 bases. This CDR3 is 15 amino acids long. For the CDR3, the DNA is TGTGCCAGCAGCTTAGATCAGGGTCGAGGAAACACCATATATTTT. It specifies CASSLDQGRGNTIYF.

The V call is TRBV4-1, the J call TRBJ2-7, with D uncertain. The CDR3 spans 13 residues. CDR1 MGHRA and CDR2 YSYEKL come from the germline V gene. Trimming stripped 1 base from V and 3 bases from J, with 7 bases between. In nucleotides, the CDR3 is TGCGCCAGCAGCCAAGGGCAGGACTACGAGCAGTACTTC. It codes for CASSQGQDYEQYF.

This chain links TRBV21-1 with TRBJ1-1; the table calls TRBD1, which could not be checked here. TRBV21-1 is classified as a pseudogene. The CDR3 extends over 16 amino acids. CDR3 nucleotides: TGTGCCAGCTCCTTCCTGACAGGGCCCTTGAACACTGAAGCTTTCTTT. Protein sequence: CASSFLTGPLNTEAFF.

V gene TRBV3-1 (or the pseudogene TRBV3-2) combines with J gene TRBJ1-2; unclear D gene. This CDR3 is 14 amino acids long. Trimming stripped 5 bases from V and 8 bases from J, with 18 bases between. Germline V gene sequence: CDR1 LGHDT, CDR2 YNNKEL (reference sequence). The chain's CDR3 is CASSASLATGGYTF. CDR3 nucleotide sequence: TGTGCCAGCAGCGCGTCTTTGGCGACGGGAGGCTACACCTTC.

V usage is TRBV14 and J usage is TRBJ1-3, with D tentatively TRBD1 (5 bases). The ends were cut back, 6 bases at V and 0 bases at J, with 12 bases in the middle. Germline V gene data show CDR1 as SGHDN and CDR2 as FVKESK. CDR3 length: 15 amino acids. The CDR3 is CASSQQGVSGNTIYF. CDR3 bases: TGTGCCAGCAGTCAACAAGGGGTCTCTGGAAACACCATATATTTT.

The V and J genes are TRBV7-7 and TRBJ2-5, with TRBD2 matching over 9 bases. Germline V gene lookup returns CDR1 SSHAT and CDR2 FNYEAQ (reference sequence). The CDR3 covers 16 residues. J gave up 4 bases and V 2 bases, and 8 bases lay outside the gene matches. CDR3 loop: CASSLLGVAGVETQYF. DNA of the CDR3: TGTGCCAGCAGCTTACTAGGGGTAGCGGGAGTAGAGACCCAGTACTTC.

This chain links TRBV7-3 with TRBJ2-1, with TRBD2 matching over 11 bases. Germline V lookup: CDR1 SGHTA, CDR2 FQGTGA. Trimming at V came to 2 bases and at J to 6 bases, leaving 9 bases not matched to a gene. CDR3 length: 17 amino acids. The CDR3 protein is CASSLGVAGGPGNEQFF. Here the CDR3 DNA reads TGTGCCAGCAGCTTAGGGGTAGCGGGAGGGCCGGGCAATGAGCAGTTCTTC.

The V gene is TRBV28, the J gene TRBJ2-1; 8 nucleotides line up with TRBD1. The ends lost 7 bases at V and 6 bases at J; junction bases unmatched: 11. From germline, CDR1 is MDHEN and CDR2 SYDVKM. The CDR3 extends over 15 amino acids. CDR3 bases: TGTGCCAGCAAGGTCATGGGGACAGGAGTCAATGAGCAGTTCTTC. Amino acids: CASKVMGTGVNEQFF.

The V and J genes are TRBV5-1 and TRBJ1-6, with unresolved D. The CDR3 covers 14 residues. Germline CDR1 is SGHRS and CDR2 is YFSETQ. Trimming stripped 6 bases from V and 6 bases from J, with 13 bases between. The CDR3 loop reads CASTGAEGNSPLHF. CDR3 DNA sequence: TGCGCCAGCACGGGTGCGGAGGGTAATTCACCCCTCCACTTT.

The rearrangement links TRBV5-1 to TRBJ2-2; D uncertain. The CDR3 spans 13 residues. Germline CDR1 reads SGHRS; CDR2 reads YFSETQ. The germline V and J ends were trimmed by 4 bases and 6 bases, with 10 bases remaining between them. CDR3 protein: CASSPGPSGELFF. CDR3 in DNA: TGCGCCAGCAGCCCGGGTCCCTCCGGGGAGCTGTTTTTT.

The chain is built from TRBV10-2 and TRBJ2-3; tentative D call: TRBD2 (6 bases). The CDR3 is 14 amino acids. Germline V lookup: CDR1 WSHSY, CDR2 SAAADI. Deletions cut 8 bases from V and 3 bases from J, with 15 bases between. The CDR3 DNA reads TGCGCCAGCGGCGGGATGCCGGGGACAGATACGCAGTATTTT. Translating gives CASGGMPGTDTQYF.

This clone was seen more than once but under ten times. The V gene is TRBV11-2, the J gene TRBJ2-1, with 7 bases fitting TRBD2. CDR1 is SGHAT, CDR2 FQNNGV, per germline. The CDR3 is 15 residues long. V was pared by 10 bases and J by 6 bases, with 15 bases of the junction left unmatched. The CDR3 spells CAIKGRARTGNEQFF. For the CDR3, the DNA is TGTGCCATCAAGGGGAGGGCTAGAACTGGCAATGAGCAGTTCTTC.

This chain links TRBV7-3 with TRBJ2-1; 14 nucleotides line up with TRBD2. Germline trimming cut 3 bases from V and 5 bases from J; bases unmatched to any gene: 3. Looked up from germline, CDR1 is SGHTA and CDR2 is FQGTGA. The CDR3 has 16 amino acids. The CDR3 spells CASSLGTSGSHNEQFF. The CDR3 DNA sequence: TGTGCCAGCAGCTTGGGGACTAGCGGGAGCCACAATGAGCAGTTCTTC. The full variable domain, in which reference TRBV7-3 and TRBJ2-1 provide the parts outside the CDR3, is GAGVSQTPSNKVTEKGKYVELRCDPISGHTALYWYRQSLGQGPEFLIYFQGTGAADDSGLPNDRFFAVRPEGSVSTLKIQRTERGDSAVYLCASSLGTSGSHNEQFFGPGTRLTVL.